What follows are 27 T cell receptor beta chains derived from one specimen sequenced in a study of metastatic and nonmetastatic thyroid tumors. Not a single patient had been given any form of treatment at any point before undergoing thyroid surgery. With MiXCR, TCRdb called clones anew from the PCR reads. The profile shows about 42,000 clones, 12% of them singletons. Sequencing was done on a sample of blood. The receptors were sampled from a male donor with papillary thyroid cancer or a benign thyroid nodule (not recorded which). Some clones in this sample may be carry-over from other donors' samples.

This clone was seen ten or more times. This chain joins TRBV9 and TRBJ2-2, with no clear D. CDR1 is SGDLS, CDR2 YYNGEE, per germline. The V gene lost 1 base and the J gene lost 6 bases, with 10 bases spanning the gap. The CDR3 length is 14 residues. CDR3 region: CASSVFPGPGELFF. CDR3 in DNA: TGTGCCAGCAGCGTATTCCCAGGACCCGGGGAGCTGTTTTTT.

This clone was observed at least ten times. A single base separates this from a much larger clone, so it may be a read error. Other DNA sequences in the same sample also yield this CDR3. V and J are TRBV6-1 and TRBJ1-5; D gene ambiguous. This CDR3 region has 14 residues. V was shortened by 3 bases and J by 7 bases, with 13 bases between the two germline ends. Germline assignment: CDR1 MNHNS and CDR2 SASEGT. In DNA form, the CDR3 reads TGTGCCAGCAGTGAGGCGCCTCTTCTGCAGCCCCAGCATTTT. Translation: CASSEAPLLQPQHF.

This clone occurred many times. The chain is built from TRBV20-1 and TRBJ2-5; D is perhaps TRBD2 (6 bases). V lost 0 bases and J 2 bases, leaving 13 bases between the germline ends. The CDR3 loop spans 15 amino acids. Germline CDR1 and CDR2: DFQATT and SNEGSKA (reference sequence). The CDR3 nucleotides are TGCAGTGCTAGAGATGGTGCTAGCGTGCAAGAGACCCAGTACTTC. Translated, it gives CSARDGASVQETQYF.

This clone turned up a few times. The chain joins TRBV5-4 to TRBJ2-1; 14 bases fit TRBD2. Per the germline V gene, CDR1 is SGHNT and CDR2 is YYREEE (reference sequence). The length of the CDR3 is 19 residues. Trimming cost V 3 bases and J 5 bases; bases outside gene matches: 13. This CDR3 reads CASSSPLGGTSGSHNEQFF. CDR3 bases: TGTGCCAGCAGCTCCCCCTTAGGGGGGACTAGCGGGAGTCACAATGAGCAGTTCTTC.

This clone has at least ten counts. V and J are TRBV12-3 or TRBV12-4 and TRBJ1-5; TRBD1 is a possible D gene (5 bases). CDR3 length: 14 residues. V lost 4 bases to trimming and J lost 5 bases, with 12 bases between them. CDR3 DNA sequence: TGTGCCAGCAGTTCCCAGGGTGTGCATCAGCCCCAGCATTTT. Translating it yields CASSSQGVHQPQHF.

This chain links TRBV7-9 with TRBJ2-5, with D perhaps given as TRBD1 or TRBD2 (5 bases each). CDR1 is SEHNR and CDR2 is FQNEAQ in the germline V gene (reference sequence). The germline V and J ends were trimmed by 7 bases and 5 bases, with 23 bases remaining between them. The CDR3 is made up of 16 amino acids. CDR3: CASTTGPRDPKETQYF. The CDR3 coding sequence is TGTGCCAGCACTACCGGACCCCGGGACCCCAAGGAGACCCAGTACTTC. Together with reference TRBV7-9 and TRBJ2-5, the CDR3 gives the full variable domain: DTGVSQNPRHKITKRGQNVTFRCDPISEHNRLYWYRQTLGQGPEFLTYFQNEAQLEKSRLLSDRFSAERPKGSFSTLEIQRTEQGDSAMYLCASTTGPRDPKETQYFGPGTRLLVL.

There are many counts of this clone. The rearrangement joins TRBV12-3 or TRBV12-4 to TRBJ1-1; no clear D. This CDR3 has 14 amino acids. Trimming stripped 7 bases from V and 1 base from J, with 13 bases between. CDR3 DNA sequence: TGTGCCAGCAACGGGGAACTCACGAACACTGAAGCTTTCTTT. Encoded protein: CASNGELTNTEAFF.

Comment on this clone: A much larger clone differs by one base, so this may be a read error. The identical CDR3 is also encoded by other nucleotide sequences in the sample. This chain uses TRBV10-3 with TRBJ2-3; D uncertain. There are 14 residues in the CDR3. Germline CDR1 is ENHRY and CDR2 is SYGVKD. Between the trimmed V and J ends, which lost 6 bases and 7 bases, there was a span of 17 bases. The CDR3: CAISISTNVHTQYF. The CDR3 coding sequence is TGTGCCATCAGCATCTCTACGAACGTCCATACGCAGTATTTT.

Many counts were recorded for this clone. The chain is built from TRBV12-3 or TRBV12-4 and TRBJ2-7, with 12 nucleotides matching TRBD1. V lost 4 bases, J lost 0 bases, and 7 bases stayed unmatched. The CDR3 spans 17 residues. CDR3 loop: CASSSRGGQGASYEQYF. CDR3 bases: TGTGCCAGCAGTTCTCGGGGGGGACAGGGGGCCTCCTACGAGCAGTACTTC.

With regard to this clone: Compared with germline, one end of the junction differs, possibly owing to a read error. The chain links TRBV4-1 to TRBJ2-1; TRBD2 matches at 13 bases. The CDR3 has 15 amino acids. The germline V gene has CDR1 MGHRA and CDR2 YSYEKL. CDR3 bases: TGCGCCAGCAGCCTGGGACTAGCGGGACGGGGTGAGCATTTCTTC. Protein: CASSLGLAGRGEHFF.

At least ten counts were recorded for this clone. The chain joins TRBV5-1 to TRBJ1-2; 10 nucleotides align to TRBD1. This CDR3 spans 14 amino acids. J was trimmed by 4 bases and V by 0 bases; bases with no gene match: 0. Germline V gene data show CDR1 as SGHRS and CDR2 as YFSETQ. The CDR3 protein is CASSLGDRGYGYTF. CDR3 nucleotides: TGCGCCAGCAGCTTGGGGGACAGGGGCTATGGCTACACCTTC.

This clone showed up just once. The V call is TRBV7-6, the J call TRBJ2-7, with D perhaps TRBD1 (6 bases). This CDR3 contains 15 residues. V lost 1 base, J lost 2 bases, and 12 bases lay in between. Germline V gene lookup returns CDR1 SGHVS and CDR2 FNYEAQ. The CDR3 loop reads CASSLGTEITYEQYF. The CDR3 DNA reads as TGTGCCAGCAGCTTAGGGACAGAGATTACCTACGAGCAGTACTTC.

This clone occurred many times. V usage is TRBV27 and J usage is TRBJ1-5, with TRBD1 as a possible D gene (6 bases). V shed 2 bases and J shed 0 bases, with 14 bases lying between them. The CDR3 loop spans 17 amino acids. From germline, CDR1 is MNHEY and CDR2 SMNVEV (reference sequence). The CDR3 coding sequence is TGTGCCAGCAGTTTAACAGGGATCCCACCTAGCAATCAGCCCCAGCATTTT. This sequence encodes CASSLTGIPPSNQPQHF.

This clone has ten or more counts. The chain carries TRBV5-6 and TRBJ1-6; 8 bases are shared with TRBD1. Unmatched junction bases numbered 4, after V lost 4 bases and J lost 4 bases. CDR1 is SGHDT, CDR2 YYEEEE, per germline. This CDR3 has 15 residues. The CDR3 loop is CASSRTGQYNSPLHF. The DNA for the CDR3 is TGTGCCAGCAGCCGGACAGGGCAGTATAATTCACCCCTCCACTTT. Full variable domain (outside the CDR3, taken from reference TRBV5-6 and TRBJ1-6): DAGVTQSPTHLIKTRGQQVTLRCSPKSGHDTVSWYQQALGQGPQFIFQYYEEEERQRGNFPDRFSGHQFPNYSSELNVNALLLGDSALYLCASSRTGQYNSPLHFGNGTRLTVT.

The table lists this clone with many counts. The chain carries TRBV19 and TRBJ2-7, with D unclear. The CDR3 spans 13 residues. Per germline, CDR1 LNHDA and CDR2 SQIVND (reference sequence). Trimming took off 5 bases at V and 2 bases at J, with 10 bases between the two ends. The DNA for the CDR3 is TGTGCCAGTAGTTGGCGAGGTGCCTACGAGCAGTACTTC. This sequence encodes CASSWRGAYEQYF.

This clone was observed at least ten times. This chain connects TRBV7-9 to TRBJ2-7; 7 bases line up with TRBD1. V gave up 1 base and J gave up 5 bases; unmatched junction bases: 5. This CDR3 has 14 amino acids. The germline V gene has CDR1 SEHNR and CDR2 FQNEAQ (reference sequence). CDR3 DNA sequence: TGTGCCAGCAGCTTAGTAGGGGGCCTGGACGAGCAGTACTTC. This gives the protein CASSLVGGLDEQYF. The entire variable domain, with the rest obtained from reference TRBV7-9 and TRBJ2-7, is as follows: DTGVSQNPRHKITKRGQNVTFRCDPISEHNRLYWYRQTLGQGPEFLTYFQNEAQLEKSRLLSDRFSAERPKGSFSTLEIQRTEQGDSAMYLCASSLVGGLDEQYFGPGTRLTVT.

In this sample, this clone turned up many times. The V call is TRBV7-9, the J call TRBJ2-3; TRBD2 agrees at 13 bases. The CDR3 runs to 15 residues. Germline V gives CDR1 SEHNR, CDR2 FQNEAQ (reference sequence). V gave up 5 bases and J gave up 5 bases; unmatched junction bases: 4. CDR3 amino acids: CASSGLAGVVDTQYF. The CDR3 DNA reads TGTGCCAGCAGCGGACTAGCGGGAGTGGTAGATACGCAGTATTTT.

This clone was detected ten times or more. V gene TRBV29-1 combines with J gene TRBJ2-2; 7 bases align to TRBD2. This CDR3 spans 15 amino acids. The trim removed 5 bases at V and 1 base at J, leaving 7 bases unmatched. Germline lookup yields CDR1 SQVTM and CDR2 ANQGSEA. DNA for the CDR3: TGCAGCGTTCTTAGGACTAGTGTGAACACCGGGGAGCTGTTTTTT. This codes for CSVLRTSVNTGELFF.

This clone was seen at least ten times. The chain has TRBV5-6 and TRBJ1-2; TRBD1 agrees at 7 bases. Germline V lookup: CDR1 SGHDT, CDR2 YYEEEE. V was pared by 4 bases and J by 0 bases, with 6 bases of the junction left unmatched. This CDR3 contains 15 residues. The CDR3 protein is CASSRGTVSNYGYTF. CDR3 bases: TGTGCCAGCAGCAGAGGGACAGTCTCTAACTATGGCTACACCTTC.

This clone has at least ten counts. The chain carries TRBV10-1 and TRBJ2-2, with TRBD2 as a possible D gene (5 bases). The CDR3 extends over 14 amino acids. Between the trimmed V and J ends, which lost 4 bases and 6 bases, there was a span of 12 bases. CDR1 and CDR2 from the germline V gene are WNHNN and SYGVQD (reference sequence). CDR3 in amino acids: CASSVKLESGELFF. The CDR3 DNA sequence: TGCGCCAGCAGTGTGAAACTAGAATCCGGGGAGCTGTTTTTT.

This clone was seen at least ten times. CDR3 sequence (DNA): TGTGCCAGCAGCTTAGATCGGCTAGCTAGCACAGATACGCAGTATTTT. It codes for CASSLDRLASTDTQYF. The chain has TRBV11-2 and TRBJ2-3; TRBD2 might be the D (5 bases). Germline CDR1 reads SGHAT; CDR2 reads FQNNGV. The CDR3 length is 16 residues. V was clipped by 0 bases and J by 0 bases, with 10 bases between them.

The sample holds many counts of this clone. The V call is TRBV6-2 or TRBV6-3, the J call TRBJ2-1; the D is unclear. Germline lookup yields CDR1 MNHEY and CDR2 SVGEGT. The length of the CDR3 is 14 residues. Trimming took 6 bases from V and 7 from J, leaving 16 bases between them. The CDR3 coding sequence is TGTGCCAGCAGCGCCCCCCTGTGGGGAAATGAGCAGTTCTTC. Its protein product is CASSAPLWGNEQFF.

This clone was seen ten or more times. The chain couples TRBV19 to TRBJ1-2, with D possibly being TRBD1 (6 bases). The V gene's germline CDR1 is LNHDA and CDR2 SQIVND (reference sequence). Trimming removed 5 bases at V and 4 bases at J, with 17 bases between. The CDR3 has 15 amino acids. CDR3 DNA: TGTGCCAGTAGTCCGGACAGCGGGGGTAGCTATGGCTACACCTTC. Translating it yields CASSPDSGGSYGYTF.

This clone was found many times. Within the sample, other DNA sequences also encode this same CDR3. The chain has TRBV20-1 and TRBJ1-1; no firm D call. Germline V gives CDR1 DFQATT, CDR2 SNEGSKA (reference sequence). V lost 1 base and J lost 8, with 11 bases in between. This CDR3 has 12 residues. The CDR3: CSARGGRPEAFF. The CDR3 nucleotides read TGCAGTGCTAGAGGAGGTCGGCCCGAAGCTTTCTTT.

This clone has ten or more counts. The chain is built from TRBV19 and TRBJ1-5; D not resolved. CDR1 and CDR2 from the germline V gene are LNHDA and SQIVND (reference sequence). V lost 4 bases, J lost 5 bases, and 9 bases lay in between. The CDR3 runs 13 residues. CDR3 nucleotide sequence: TGTGCCAGTAGTAGGGTCGGGTATCAGCCCCAGCATTTT. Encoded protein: CASSRVGYQPQHF. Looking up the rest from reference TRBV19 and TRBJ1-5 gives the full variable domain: DGGITQSPKYLFRKEGQNVTLSCEQNLNHDAMYWYRQDPGQGLRLIYYSQIVNDFQKGDIAEGYSVSREKKESFPLTVTSAQKNPTAFYLCASSRVGYQPQHFGDGTRLSIL.

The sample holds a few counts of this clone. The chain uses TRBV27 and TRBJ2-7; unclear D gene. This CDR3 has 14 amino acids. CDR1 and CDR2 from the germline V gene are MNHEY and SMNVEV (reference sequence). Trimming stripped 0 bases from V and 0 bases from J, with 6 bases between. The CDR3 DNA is TGTGCCAGCAGTTTATCGGCCAGCTCCTACGAGCAGTACTTC. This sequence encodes CASSLSASSYEQYF.

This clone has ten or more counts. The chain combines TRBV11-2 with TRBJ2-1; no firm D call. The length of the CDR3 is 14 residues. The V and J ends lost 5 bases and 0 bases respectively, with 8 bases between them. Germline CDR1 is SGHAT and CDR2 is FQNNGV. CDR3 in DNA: TGTGCCAGCAGCGACCCTAGCTCCTACAATGAGCAGTTCTTC. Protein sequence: CASSDPSSYNEQFF.